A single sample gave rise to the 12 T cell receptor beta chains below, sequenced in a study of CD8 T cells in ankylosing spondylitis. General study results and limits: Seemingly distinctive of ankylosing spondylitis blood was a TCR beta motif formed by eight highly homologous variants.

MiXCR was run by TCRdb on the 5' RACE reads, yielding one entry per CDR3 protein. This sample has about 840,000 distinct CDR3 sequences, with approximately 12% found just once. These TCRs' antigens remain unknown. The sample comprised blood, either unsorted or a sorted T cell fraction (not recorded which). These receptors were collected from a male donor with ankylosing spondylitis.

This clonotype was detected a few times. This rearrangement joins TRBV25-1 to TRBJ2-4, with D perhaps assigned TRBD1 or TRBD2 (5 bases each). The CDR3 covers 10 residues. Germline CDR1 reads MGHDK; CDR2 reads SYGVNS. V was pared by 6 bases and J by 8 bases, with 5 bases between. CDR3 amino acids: CASRGDIQYF. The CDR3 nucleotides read TGTGCCAGCAGGGGGGACATTCAGTACTTC. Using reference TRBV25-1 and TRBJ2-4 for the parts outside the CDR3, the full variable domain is EADIYQTPRYLVIGTGKKITLECSQTMGHDKMYWYQQDPGMELHLIHYSYGVNSTEKGDLSSESTVSRIRTEHFPLTLESARPSHTSQYLCASRGDIQYFGAGTRLSVL.

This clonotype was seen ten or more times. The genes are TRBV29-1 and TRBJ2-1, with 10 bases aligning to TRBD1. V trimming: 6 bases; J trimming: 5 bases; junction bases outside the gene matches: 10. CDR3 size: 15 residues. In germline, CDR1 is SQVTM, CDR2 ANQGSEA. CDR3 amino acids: CSVNLPGQGHNEQFF. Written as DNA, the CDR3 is TGCAGCGTGAACCTTCCGGGACAGGGGCACAATGAGCAGTTCTTC.

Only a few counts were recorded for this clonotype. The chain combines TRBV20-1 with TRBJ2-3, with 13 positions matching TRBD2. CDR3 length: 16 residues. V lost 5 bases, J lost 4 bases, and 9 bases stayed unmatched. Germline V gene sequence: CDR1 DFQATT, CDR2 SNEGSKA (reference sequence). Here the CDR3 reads CSALPTSGGAPDTQYF. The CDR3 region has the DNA TGCAGTGCTCTCCCCACTAGCGGGGGGGCCCCAGATACGCAGTATTTT.

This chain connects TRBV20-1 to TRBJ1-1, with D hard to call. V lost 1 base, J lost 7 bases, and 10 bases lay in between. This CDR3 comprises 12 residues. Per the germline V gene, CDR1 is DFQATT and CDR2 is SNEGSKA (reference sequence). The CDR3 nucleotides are TGCAGTGCTAGAGGAAACACGGATGAAGCTTTCTTT. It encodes CSARGNTDEAFF.

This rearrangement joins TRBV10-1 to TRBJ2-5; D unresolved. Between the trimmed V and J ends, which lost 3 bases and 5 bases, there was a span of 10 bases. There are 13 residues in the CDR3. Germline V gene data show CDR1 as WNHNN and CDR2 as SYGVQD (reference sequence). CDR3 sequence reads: CASSDSTVETQYF. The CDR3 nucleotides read TGCGCCAGCAGTGATAGTACGGTGGAGACCCAGTACTTC.

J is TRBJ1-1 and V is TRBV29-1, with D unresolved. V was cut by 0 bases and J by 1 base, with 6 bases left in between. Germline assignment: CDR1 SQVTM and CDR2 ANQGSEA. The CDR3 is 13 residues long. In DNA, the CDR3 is TGCAGCGTTGAAGAGGTCAGGAACACTGAAGCTTTCTTT. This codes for CSVEEVRNTEAFF.

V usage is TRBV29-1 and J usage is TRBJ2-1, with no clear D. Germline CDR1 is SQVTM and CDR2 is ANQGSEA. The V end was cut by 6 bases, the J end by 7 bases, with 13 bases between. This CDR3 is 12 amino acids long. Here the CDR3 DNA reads TGCAGCGTCATGGGCCCCGGGAATGAGCAGTTCTTC. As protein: CSVMGPGNEQFF.

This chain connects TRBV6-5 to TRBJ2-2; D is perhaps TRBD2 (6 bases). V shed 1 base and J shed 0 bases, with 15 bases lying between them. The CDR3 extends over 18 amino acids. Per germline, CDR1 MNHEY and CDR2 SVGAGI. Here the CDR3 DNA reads TGTGCCAGCAGTTACTGGCCCCCAGCGGGCGCGAACACCGGGGAGCTGTTTTTT. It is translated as CASSYWPPAGANTGELFF.

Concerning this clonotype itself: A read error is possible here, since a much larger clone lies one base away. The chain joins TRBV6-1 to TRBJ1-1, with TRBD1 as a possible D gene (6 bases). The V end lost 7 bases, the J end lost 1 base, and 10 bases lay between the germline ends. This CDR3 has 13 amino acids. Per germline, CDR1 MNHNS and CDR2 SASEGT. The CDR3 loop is CASTADRNTEAFF. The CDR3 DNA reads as TGTGCCAGCACCGCGGACAGGAACACTGAAGCTTTCTTT.

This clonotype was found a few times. The CDR3 spells CSVEEPGPDSEQYF. CDR3 nucleotide sequence: TGCAGCGTTGAAGAGCCGGGACCTGACTCCGAGCAGTACTTC. The chain employs TRBV29-1 and TRBJ2-7, with D possibly being TRBD1 or TRBD2 (5 bases each). Trimming stripped 0 bases from V and 6 bases from J, with 15 bases between. Germline CDR1 SQVTM, CDR2 ANQGSEA. This CDR3 is built from 14 residues.

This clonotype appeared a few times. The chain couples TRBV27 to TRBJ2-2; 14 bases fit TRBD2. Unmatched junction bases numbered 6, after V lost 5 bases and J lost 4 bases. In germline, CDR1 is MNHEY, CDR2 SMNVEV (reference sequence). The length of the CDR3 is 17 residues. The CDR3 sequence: CASSRLAGGLGTGELFF. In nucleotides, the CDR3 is TGTGCCAGCAGTCGACTAGCGGGGGGGCTGGGCACCGGGGAGCTGTTTTTT.

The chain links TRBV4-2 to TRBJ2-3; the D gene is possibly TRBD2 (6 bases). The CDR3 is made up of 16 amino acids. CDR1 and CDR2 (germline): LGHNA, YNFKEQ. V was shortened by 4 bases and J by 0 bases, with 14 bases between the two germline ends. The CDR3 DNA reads TGTGCCAGCAGCCGCCTCAGTGGGGGGAGCACAGATACGCAGTATTTT. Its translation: CASSRLSGGSTDTQYF.